The T cell receptor beta chain under discussion was sequenced for a study of blood T cell repertoires in COVID-19. Study details: The study drew acute and convalescent COVID-19 samples from the United States, Italy and Spain. From T cells, B-cell-depleted T cells, or PBMCs came the material, which was cDNA or gDNA.

In the study's own analysis: Amplifying reference gene primers gave estimates of nucleated cell counts. Assay: immunoSEQ multiplex PCR; the TCRdb copy retains only in-frame clones and omits some. That table is the source of V, J and clone size, and D and trimming were worked out from the DNA. The repertoire holds a few hundred thousand clones, 89% seen once, with roughly 5% in the top ten. The CDR3 extends over 13 amino acids. The J segment lost 8 bases and the V segment lost 5 bases, leaving 8 bases of the junction unmatched. The germline CDR1 and CDR2 sequences are SGHNT and YENEEA. The rearrangement uses TRBV11-3 and TRBJ1-2, with TRBD1 identical over 7 bases. Sequencing was carried out using peripheral blood. The clonotype comes from a middle-aged woman who had recovered from COVID-19. The CDR3 here is CASSVGQAVGYTF. The CDR3 DNA follows: TGTGCCAGCAGCGTAGGACAGGCCGTCGGCTACACCTTC. Filled out from reference TRBV11-3 and TRBJ1-2, the complete variable domain reads EAGVVQSPRYKIIEKKQPVAFWCNPISGHNTLYWYLQNLGQGPELLIRYENEEAVDDSQLPKDRFSAERLKGVDSTLKIQPAELGDSAVYLCASSVGQAVGYTFGSGTRLTVV.